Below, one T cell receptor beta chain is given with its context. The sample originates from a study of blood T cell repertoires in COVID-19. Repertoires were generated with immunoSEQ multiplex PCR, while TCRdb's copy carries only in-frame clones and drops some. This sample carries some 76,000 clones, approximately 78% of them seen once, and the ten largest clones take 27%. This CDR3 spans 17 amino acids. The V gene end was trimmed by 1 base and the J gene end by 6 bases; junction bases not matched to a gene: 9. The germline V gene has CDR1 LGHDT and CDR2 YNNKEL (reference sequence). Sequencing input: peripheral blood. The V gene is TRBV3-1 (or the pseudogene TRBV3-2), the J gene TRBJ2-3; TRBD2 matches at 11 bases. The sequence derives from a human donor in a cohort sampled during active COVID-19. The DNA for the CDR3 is TGTGCCAGCAGCCAAGGTGTAACTAGCGGGGGCCTTGATACGCAGTATTTT. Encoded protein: CASSQGVTSGGLDTQYF.